This TCR beta chain comes out of a study of TIL therapy for anti-PD-1-resistant metastatic lung cancer. The J segment lost 0 bases and the V segment lost 3 bases, leaving 2 bases of the junction unmatched. Germline V CDR1 and CDR2: MNHNS, SASEGT. The length of the CDR3 is 15 residues. Sequencing used immunoSEQ v3. Produced via immunoSEQ multiplex PCR; TCRdb's table is partial and in-frame only. The sample lists under 100,000 clones; roughly 65% were seen once. Noted time point: pre-treatment sample, taken before nivolumab and TIL therapy. Tumor tissue came from excised metastases, mostly pleural nodules or supraclavicular lymph nodes. Patients were adults with stage 4 NSCLC.

The sequence came from a person between 25 and 80 years old with non-small cell lung cancer. The V and J genes are TRBV6-1 and TRBJ2-4; 7 positions agree with TRBD1. The input for sequencing was tumor tissue, taken at baseline. The CDR3 here is CASSEGQLAKNIQYF. In DNA, the CDR3 is TGTGCCAGCAGTGAGGGACAGCTAGCCAAAAACATTCAGTACTTC.